This T cell receptor beta chain was identified in a study of shared clonotypes between healthy human individuals. CDR3 size: 14 residues. CDR1 is MNHEY and CDR2 is SMNVEV in the germline V gene (reference sequence). V shed 2 bases and J shed 6 bases, with 14 bases lying between them. General observations from the study: Sharing of clonotypes among donors was expected to vary with sequencing depth. Naive CD4 clonotype sharing across several donors was around 5.5%.

It was CD45RO-negative cells, positively selected for CCR7, that made up naive CD8 cells, with terminally differentiated effector memory CD45RA+ cells excluded. Original processing methods: Filtering differed since immunoSEQ provided only junctions, with no quality scores. Assay: immunoSEQ multiplex PCR; the TCRdb copy retains only in-frame clones and omits some. V, J and clone size are taken as reported in that table, and D and trimming were inferred from the DNA itself. The sample lists over 2,000,000 clones; around 93% were seen once. As regards this clone: Its cognate antigen is unknown.

Sequenced input: naive CD8+ T cells from PBMCs. The clonotype originates from a young man in good health. Some clones in this sample may be carry-over from other donors' samples. The chain combines TRBV27 with TRBJ2-7; D possibly corresponds to TRBD2 (6 bases). CDR3 in amino acids: CASSLAGSGSEQYF. The DNA for the CDR3 is TGTGCCAGCAGTTTAGCCGGGAGTGGTAGCGAGCAGTACTTC.